The next 16 T cell receptor beta chains were all read from a single sample in a study of blood T cell repertoires in COVID-19. Assay: immunoSEQ multiplex PCR; the TCRdb copy retains only in-frame clones and omits some. The sample yields a few hundred thousand clones, roughly 85% seen once. Sequencing was done on a sample of peripheral blood. These receptor sequences come from a man aged 50 to 60 who had recovered from COVID-19.

This chain joins TRBV11-3 and TRBJ2-5; 9 nucleotides line up with TRBD2. This CDR3 is built from 14 residues. Germline-derived CDR1 and CDR2 are SGHNT and YENEEA. V shed 3 bases, J shed 1 base, and the junction held 0 bases outside the gene matches. This CDR3 reads CASSFSGGQETQYF. The CDR3 DNA sequence: TGTGCCAGCAGCTTTAGCGGGGGCCAAGAGACCCAGTACTTC.

The chain combines TRBV19 with TRBJ1-4; maybe TRBD1 (6 bases). In germline, CDR1 is LNHDA, CDR2 SQIVND (reference sequence). The CDR3 is made up of 16 amino acids. V lost 4 bases to trimming and J lost 4 bases, with 16 bases between them. The CDR3 spells CASSTWTVPGNEKLFF. The CDR3 DNA sequence: TGTGCCAGTAGTACTTGGACAGTCCCTGGTAATGAAAAACTGTTTTTT.

The chain joins TRBV28 to TRBJ1-2; unclear D gene. Trimming pared 3 bases from V and 0 bases from J, leaving 8 bases between. The CDR3 extends over 14 amino acids. From germline, CDR1 is MDHEN and CDR2 SYDVKM. The CDR3 sequence is CASSLTGANYGYTF. CDR3 DNA sequence: TGTGCCAGCAGTTTGACTGGAGCTAACTATGGCTACACCTTC.

The CDR3 region is CASKGRPSSYEQYF. CDR3 DNA: TGTGCCAGCAAGGGGCGGCCGAGCTCCTACGAGCAGTACTTC. The rearrangement links TRBV28 to TRBJ2-7; D perhaps matches TRBD1 (5 bases). From germline, CDR1 is MDHEN and CDR2 SYDVKM. V was clipped by 7 bases and J by 0 bases, with 13 bases between them. CDR3 length equals 14 residues.

This clone was observed once. This chain links TRBV6-5 with TRBJ1-3; D may be TRBD1 (5 bases). In germline, CDR1 is MNHEY, CDR2 SVGAGI. This CDR3 contains 15 residues. Trimming shortened V by 7 bases and J by 6 bases, and 19 bases separated the two germline ends. CDR3 nucleotides: TGTGCCAGCATTCCCGGGGGGTCATTTTTAAACACCATATATTTT. Amino acids: CASIPGGSFLNTIYF.

CDR3 in DNA: TGTGCCAGCAGTGTCAGGGACAGCTACAATGAGCAGTTCTTC. Translating gives CASSVRDSYNEQFF. V gene TRBV27 combines with J gene TRBJ2-1; 7 bases align to TRBD1. Germline V gives CDR1 MNHEY, CDR2 SMNVEV (reference sequence). The junction had 4 bases not matched to a gene; V was cut back by 5 bases and J by 3 bases. This CDR3 is built from 14 residues.

V is TRBV7-2 and J is TRBJ2-7; TRBD1 matches 10 bases. The CDR3 length is 15 residues. Germline V gene lookup returns CDR1 SGHTA and CDR2 FQGNSA. Trimming at V came to 5 bases and at J to 3 bases, leaving 7 bases not matched to a gene. CDR3 DNA sequence: TGTGCCAGCAGCCCACGGACAGGGGGGCACTACGAGCAGTACTTC. Encoded protein: CASSPRTGGHYEQYF.

The rearrangement uses TRBV27 and TRBJ1-2; D remains unclear. The germline gives CDR1 MNHEY, CDR2 SMNVEV (reference sequence). Trimming removed 6 bases at V and 2 bases at J, with 10 bases between. The CDR3 sequence is 13 residues long. Written as DNA, the CDR3 is TGTGCCAGCAGGGGAGGGAACAACTATGGCTACACCTTC. The encoded protein is CASRGGNNYGYTF.

The chain employs TRBV4-1 and TRBJ2-7, with TRBD2 matching 14 bases. V was clipped by 3 bases and J by 5 bases; unmatched bases: 9. Looked up from germline, CDR1 is MGHRA and CDR2 is YSYEKL. The CDR3 covers 17 residues. CDR3 residues: CASSHGLGTSGSNEQYF. DNA of the CDR3: TGCGCCAGCAGCCATGGGCTTGGGACTAGCGGGAGTAACGAGCAGTACTTC.

The V and J genes are TRBV19 and TRBJ1-1; 8 positions agree with TRBD1. CDR3 size: 12 residues. CDR1 and CDR2 from the germline V gene are LNHDA and SQIVND (reference sequence). The trim removed 3 bases at V and 9 bases at J, leaving 3 bases unmatched. CDR3 protein: CASSIQGAQAFF. In nucleotides, the CDR3 is TGTGCCAGTAGTATTCAGGGGGCACAAGCTTTCTTT. Full variable domain (remainder filled in from reference TRBV19 and TRBJ1-1): DGGITQSPKYLFRKEGQNVTLSCEQNLNHDAMYWYRQDPGQGLRLIYYSQIVNDFQKGDIAEGYSVSREKKESFPLTVTSAQKNPTAFYLCASSIQGAQAFFGQGTRLTVV.

This clone was seen a handful of times. The chain links TRBV6-2 or TRBV6-3 to TRBJ2-7; 14 bases align to TRBD2. This CDR3 is built from 16 residues. CDR1 and CDR2 from the germline V gene are MNHEY and SVGEGT. V trimming: 6 bases; J trimming: 5 bases; junction bases outside the gene matches: 9. The CDR3 sequence is CASSSGGTSGRDEQYF. CDR3 in DNA: TGTGCCAGCAGCTCGGGAGGGACTAGCGGGAGAGACGAGCAGTACTTC.

The chain couples TRBV28 to TRBJ2-7; D may be TRBD2 (7 bases). The CDR3 consists of 14 residues. V lost 1 base and J 11 bases, leaving 18 bases between the germline ends. Germline values: CDR1 MDHEN, CDR2 SYDVKM. CDR3 sequence reads: CASSLSGGWEPKYF. The CDR3 DNA is TGTGCCAGCAGTTTATCGGGGGGCTGGGAGCCCAAGTACTTC.

Written as DNA, the CDR3 is TGTGCCAGCTCACCAACCGACAGGGGTAAACCCTATGGCTACACCTTC. The encoded protein is CASSPTDRGKPYGYTF. V is TRBV18 and J is TRBJ1-2; 8 bases are a match to TRBD1. The CDR3 contains 16 residues. V shed 2 bases, J shed 4 bases, and the junction held 9 bases outside the gene matches. CDR1 KGHSH and CDR2 LQKENI come from the germline V gene.

This sequence joins TRBV29-1 and TRBJ2-2; 12 bases match TRBD2. The CDR3 is 14 amino acids. The germline V gene has CDR1 SQVTM and CDR2 ANQGSEA. Losses at the gene ends were 6 bases for V and 6 bases for J; bases not matched to a gene: 5. This CDR3 reads CSVLTSGSAGELFF. The CDR3 coding sequence is TGCAGCGTCTTGACTAGCGGGAGCGCCGGGGAGCTGTTTTTT.

This chain uses TRBV9 with TRBJ2-2, with 16 bases fitting TRBD2. J gave up 5 bases and V 4 bases, and 8 bases lay outside the gene matches. Germline-derived CDR1 and CDR2 are SGDLS and YYNGEE. The CDR3 runs 18 residues. The CDR3 nucleotides read TGTGCCAGCAGCTTGGGACTAGCGGGAGGGCCTTTTACCGGGGAGCTGTTTTTT. Protein product: CASSLGLAGGPFTGELFF.

The rearrangement links TRBV3-1 (or the pseudogene TRBV3-2) to TRBJ2-2; tentative D call: TRBD2 (5 bases). Per germline, CDR1 LGHDT and CDR2 YNNKEL (reference sequence). The CDR3 runs 18 residues. V lost 1 base to trimming and J lost 5 bases, with 20 bases between them. CDR3 bases: TGTGCCAGCAGCCAAGTAGGGCTAGCCTCCTTGGGGACCGGGGAGCTGTTTTTT. It translates to CASSQVGLASLGTGELFF.